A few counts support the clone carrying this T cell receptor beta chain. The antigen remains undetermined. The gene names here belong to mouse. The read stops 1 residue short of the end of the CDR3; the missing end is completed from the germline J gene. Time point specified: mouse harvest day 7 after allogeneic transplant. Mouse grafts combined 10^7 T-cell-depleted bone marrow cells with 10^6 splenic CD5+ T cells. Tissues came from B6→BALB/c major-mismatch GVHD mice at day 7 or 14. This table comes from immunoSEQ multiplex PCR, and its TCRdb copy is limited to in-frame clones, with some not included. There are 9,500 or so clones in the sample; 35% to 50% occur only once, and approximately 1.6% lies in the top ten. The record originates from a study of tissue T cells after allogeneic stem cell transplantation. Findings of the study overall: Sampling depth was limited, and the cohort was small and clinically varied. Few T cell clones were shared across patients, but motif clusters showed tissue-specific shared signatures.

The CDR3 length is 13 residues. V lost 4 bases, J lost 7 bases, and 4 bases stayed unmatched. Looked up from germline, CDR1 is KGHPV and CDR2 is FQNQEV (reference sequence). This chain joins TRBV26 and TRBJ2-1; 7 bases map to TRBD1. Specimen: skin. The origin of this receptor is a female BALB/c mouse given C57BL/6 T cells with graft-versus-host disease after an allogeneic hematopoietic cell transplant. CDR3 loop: CASSQQGRAEQFF. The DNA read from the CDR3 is TGTGCCAGCAGTCAACAGGGGCGCGCTGAGCAGTTC.